This T cell receptor (beta chain) derives from a study of blood T cell repertoires in COVID-19. Study-wide context: Sites in the United States, Italy and Spain provided acute and convalescent COVID-19 samples.

This clone has a handful of counts. The CDR3 sequence is 15 residues long. Trimming stripped 0 bases from V and 4 bases from J, with 12 bases between. From germline, CDR1 is MNHEY and CDR2 SVGAGI. The protocol was immunoSEQ multiplex PCR, while the TCRdb copy is restricted to in-frame clones and leaves out a portion. The sample contains about 360,000 clones, around 87% of which appear only once. The rearrangement joins TRBV6-5 to TRBJ1-1; no clear D. The sequence came from a human donor in a cohort sampled during active COVID-19. Specimen: peripheral blood. The CDR3 DNA is TGTGCCAGCAGTTACTCGAAGGAGGGTCTCACTGAAGCTTTCTTT. It codes for CASSYSKEGLTEAFF.